This entry lists 2 T cell receptor beta chains sequenced from one sample in a study of blood T cell repertoires in COVID-19. Only in-frame clones appear in the TCRdb table, and some are missing; sequencing was by immunoSEQ multiplex PCR. The data hold 50,000 to 70,000 clones, with 78% observed a single time. The specimen was peripheral blood. Source of these receptors: a human donor in a cohort sampled during active COVID-19.

The chain combines TRBV6-6 with TRBJ1-4; TRBD1 matches at 8 bases. CDR3 length: 16 amino acids. With V trimmed by 5 bases and J by 7 bases, 12 bases remained unmatched. Germline CDR1 is MNHNY and CDR2 is SVGAGI (reference sequence). CDR3 nucleotides: TGTGCCAGCAGTACCCTTTCGACAGGGGAGTCTGAAAAACTGTTTTTT. Translation: CASSTLSTGESEKLFF.

This chain uses TRBV6-2 or TRBV6-3 with TRBJ1-1; D remains unclear. Germline lookup yields CDR1 MNHEY and CDR2 SVGEGT. The CDR3 length is 13 residues. The V gene lost 2 bases and the J gene lost 3 bases, with 7 bases spanning the gap. CDR3 amino acids: CASSYGRYTEAFF. CDR3 DNA sequence: TGTGCCAGCAGTTACGGGAGATACACTGAAGCTTTCTTT.